This T cell receptor (beta chain) was obtained from a study of blood T cells in healthy people across ages. This clonotype was observed a few times. CDR3 length equals 13 residues. V gave up 7 bases and J gave up 3 bases; unmatched junction bases: 5. Germline CDR1 is MNHNY and CDR2 is SVGAGI (reference sequence). With a J-beta primer mix and a sample-barcoded 5' primer, a second PCR ran 7 to 11 cycles. From the 5' RACE reads, TCRdb called clonotypes with MiXCR, one entry per CDR3 protein. The sample lists hundreds of thousands of distinct CDR3 sequences, around 21% seen once, with around 3.4% in the top ten. Peripheral blood from each donor was collected in a volume of 9.5 to 10 milliliters. Every sample had a minimum of 6.5 million PBMCs isolated.

The sequenced material came from blood. This chain links TRBV6-6 with TRBJ2-5; TRBD2 matches 7 bases. The receptor was isolated from a man aged 70-80 years in good health. The CDR3 DNA follows: TGTGCCAGCATACCTAGCGGAGAAGAGACCCAGTACTTC. Its protein is CASIPSGEETQYF.